This passage covers 20 T cell receptor beta chains from one sample sequenced in a study of radiotherapy plus CTLA-4 blockade in lung cancer. Libraries were prepared by immunoSEQ multiplex PCR; TCRdb keeps only in-frame clonotypes and omits some of them. Counted here are approximately 99,000 clones, roughly 88% occurring once; the ten biggest clones make up roughly 4.9%. Material: peripheral blood, obtained from a patient treated with radiotherapy plus ipilimumab. The receptors come from a human donor with non-small cell lung cancer that progressed on radiotherapy plus ipilimumab.

This clone was counted once. The J gene is TRBJ1-1, the V gene TRBV6-5; D remains unclear. The germline V gene has CDR1 MNHEY and CDR2 SVGAGI. V was pared by 6 bases and J by 1 base, with 9 bases between. The CDR3 length is 13 residues. DNA of the CDR3: TGTGCCAGCAGGGGGATCGGGAACACTGAAGCTTTCTTT. Translating gives CASRGIGNTEAFF.

The rearrangement uses TRBV29-1 and TRBJ1-2, with D hard to call. CDR1 is SQVTM, CDR2 ANQGSEA, per germline. Trimming stripped 4 bases from V and 0 bases from J, with 9 bases between. CDR3 length: 13 amino acids. Here the CDR3 reads CSVAGRTNYGYTF. DNA for the CDR3: TGCAGCGTTGCTGGCAGAACTAACTATGGCTACACCTTC.

CDR3 DNA sequence: TGTGCCAGCAGCCTCTCGAGGGCCTCTGGGGCCAACGTCCTGACTTTC. This translates into CASSLSRASGANVLTF. V is TRBV11-2 and J is TRBJ2-6, with D possibly TRBD2 on 5 matching bases. Between the trimmed V and J ends, which lost 5 bases and 0 bases, there was a span of 11 bases. CDR1 SGHAT and CDR2 FQNNGV come from the germline V gene. This CDR3 has 16 residues.

This chain joins TRBV5-6 and TRBJ1-1; a weak D match, TRBD1 (6 bases). With 0 bases removed from V and 0 bases from J, the gap between germline ends came to 6 bases. CDR1 and CDR2 (germline): SGHDT, YYEEEE. This CDR3 is built from 14 residues. The CDR3 sequence: CASSLDRVNTEAFF. The CDR3 coding sequence is TGTGCCAGCAGCTTGGACAGGGTGAACACTGAAGCTTTCTTT.

This chain connects TRBV7-2 to TRBJ1-2; unclear D gene. The CDR3 runs to 15 residues. The V gene lost 0 bases and the J gene lost 2 bases, with 10 bases spanning the gap. Germline CDR1 reads SGHTA; CDR2 reads FQGNSA. The CDR3 DNA reads as TGTGCCAGCAGCTTAGCATTGTTGGCGAACTATGGCTACACCTTC. Protein product: CASSLALLANYGYTF. The entire variable domain, with the rest obtained from reference TRBV7-2 and TRBJ1-2, is as follows: GAGVSQSPSNKVTEKGKDVELRCDPISGHTALYWYRQSLGQGLEFLIYFQGNSAPDKSGLPSDRFSAERTGGSVSTLTIQRTQQEDSAVYLCASSLALLANYGYTFGSGTRLTVV.

The chain joins TRBV2 to TRBJ1-4; D is uncertain. V lost 1 base, J lost 5 bases, and 8 bases lay in between. This CDR3 is built from 14 residues. Germline CDR1 SNHLY, CDR2 FYNNEI. The DNA of the CDR3 is TGTGCCAGCAGTGAAGAAGAAGGGAATGAAAAACTGTTTTTT. Translating gives CASSEEEGNEKLFF.

This chain links TRBV5-6 with TRBJ1-1; a weak D match, TRBD1 (5 bases). This CDR3 contains 13 residues. V lost 6 bases and J lost 1, with 10 bases in between. The V gene's germline CDR1 is SGHDT and CDR2 YYEEEE. CDR3 DNA sequence: TGTGCCAGCAAGGGACGGAGGAACACTGAAGCTTTCTTT. Translated: CASKGRRNTEAFF.

V gene TRBV11-1 combines with J gene TRBJ2-7; possibly TRBD2 for D (6 bases). Germline CDR1 SGHAT, CDR2 FQDESV (reference sequence). The V end was cut by 6 bases, the J end by 6 bases, with 12 bases between. The CDR3 consists of 12 residues. Written as DNA, the CDR3 is TGTGCCAGCAGGGGACTCCGGGGCGAGCAGTACTTC. The encoded protein is CASRGLRGEQYF.

The genes are TRBV19 and TRBJ1-1; tentative D call: TRBD1 (6 bases). Looked up from germline, CDR1 is LNHDA and CDR2 is SQIVND (reference sequence). Trimming took off 7 bases at V and 5 bases at J, with 20 bases between the two ends. This CDR3 has 15 amino acids. The CDR3 spells CASTKLRGLLTEAFF. DNA of the CDR3: TGTGCCAGTACCAAGCTCAGGGGCCTTTTGACTGAAGCTTTCTTT.

The V call is TRBV27, the J call TRBJ1-3, with unresolved D. Between the trimmed V and J ends, which lost 3 bases and 4 bases, there was a span of 10 bases. The CDR3 extends over 14 amino acids. CDR1 and CDR2 from the germline V gene are MNHEY and SMNVEV (reference sequence). Here the CDR3 reads CASSFSGNGNTIYF. The CDR3 nucleotides are TGTGCCAGCAGTTTTTCGGGTAACGGAAACACCATATATTTT.

The genes are TRBV15 and TRBJ2-1; TRBD2 is a possible D gene (5 bases). The CDR3 spans 16 residues. Looked up from germline, CDR1 is LNHNV and CDR2 is YYDKDF (reference sequence). Trimming cost V 1 base and J 2 bases, with 12 bases left between them. CDR3 nucleotides: TGTGCCACCAGCAGAGCGTCAGGACTCACCTACAATGAGCAGTTCTTC. Its translation: CATSRASGLTYNEQFF.

The genes are TRBV2 and TRBJ2-1; 14 bases line up with TRBD2. After removal of 6 bases from V and 2 bases from J, the junction contained 9 bases not matched to a gene. The germline CDR1 and CDR2 sequences are SNHLY and FYNNEI. This CDR3 region has 18 residues. This CDR3 is CASRAGTSGRGPYNEQFF. The DNA of the CDR3 is TGTGCCAGCAGGGCCGGGACTAGCGGGAGAGGGCCCTACAATGAGCAGTTCTTC.

This chain links TRBV14 with TRBJ1-1; D is unclear. The V gene's germline CDR1 is SGHDN and CDR2 FVKESK. Trimming pared 1 base from V and 6 bases from J, leaving 9 bases between. This CDR3 has 13 residues. The CDR3 nucleotides read TGTGCCAGCAGCCAAGCGTTATGGTCTGAAGCTTTCTTT. Protein: CASSQALWSEAFF. Full variable domain (outside the CDR3, taken from reference TRBV14 and TRBJ1-1): EAGVTQFPSHSVIEKGQTVTLRCDPISGHDNLYWYRRVMGKEIKFLLHFVKESKQDESGMPNNRFLAERTGGTYSTLKVQPAELEDSGVYFCASSQALWSEAFFGQGTRLTVV.

This sequence joins TRBV27 and TRBJ1-2; no clear D. The ends were cut back, 6 bases at V and 6 bases at J, with 17 bases in the middle. Per germline, CDR1 MNHEY and CDR2 SMNVEV (reference sequence). The CDR3 has 14 amino acids. The CDR3 DNA follows: TGTGCCAGCAGGCCTCCTGTGGCGAACGATGGCTACACCTTC. It is translated as CASRPPVANDGYTF.

This chain links TRBV4-2 with TRBJ2-7; possible D gene TRBD2, 5 bases. This CDR3 region has 15 residues. Between the trimmed V and J ends, which lost 4 bases and 3 bases, there was a span of 16 bases. CDR1 LGHNA and CDR2 YNFKEQ come from the germline V gene. CDR3 residues: CASSPQSGVNYEQYF. The CDR3 DNA sequence: TGTGCCAGCAGCCCGCAGAGCGGCGTTAACTACGAGCAGTACTTC.

As concerns this clone: The same CDR3 arises from other DNA sequences in this sample as well. The chain combines TRBV18 with TRBJ2-2; tentatively, D is TRBD2 (6 bases). The germline V and J ends were trimmed by 4 bases and 6 bases, with 9 bases remaining between them. This CDR3 contains 13 residues. CDR1 is KGHSH, CDR2 LQKENI, per germline. CDR3 nucleotides: TGTGCCAGCTCACTCGGGACTGCCGGGGAGCTGTTTTTT. It yields the protein CASSLGTAGELFF.

V is TRBV18 and J is TRBJ2-7; D is perhaps TRBD2 (6 bases). Trimming took 4 bases from V and 5 from J, leaving 15 bases between them. CDR1 is KGHSH, CDR2 LQKENI, per germline. CDR3 length: 14 amino acids. CDR3 sequence reads: CASSRRDGRDEQYF. The CDR3 DNA reads TGTGCCAGCTCACGGCGGGACGGACGCGACGAGCAGTACTTC.

This clone was observed once. V is TRBV7-8 and J is TRBJ1-5; TRBD1 matches 9 bases. CDR1 and CDR2 (germline): SGHVS, FQNEAQ. V dropped 1 base and J dropped 2; count of bases not matched to a gene: 9. The CDR3 is 18 residues long. CDR3 protein: CASSLVGQGRYRNQPQHF. CDR3 nucleotide sequence: TGTGCCAGCAGCTTAGTGGGACAGGGTCGCTATCGCAATCAGCCCCAGCATTTT.

About this clone itself: Germline is not matched at one junction end, which may reflect a read error. Within the sample, other DNA sequences also encode this same CDR3. This rearrangement joins TRBV7-2 to TRBJ2-7, with D uncertain. This CDR3 region has 11 residues. Germline V gene lookup returns CDR1 SGHTA and CDR2 FQGNSA. The CDR3 loop is CASSPIHEQYF. DNA of the CDR3: TGTGCCAGCAGCCCGATTCACGAGCAATACTTC.

This sequence joins TRBV11-3 and TRBJ2-3, with 10 bases lining up with TRBD2. The CDR3 length is 18 residues. V was pared by 2 bases and J by 4 bases, with 12 bases of the junction left unmatched. Germline V gives CDR1 SGHNT, CDR2 YENEEA. CDR3 residues: CASSLLGLASGRSDTQYF. The CDR3 coding sequence is TGTGCCAGCAGCTTACTCGGTTTGGCTAGCGGGAGATCAGATACGCAGTATTTT.